The entry that follows covers one T cell receptor beta chain sequence. This specimen comes from a study of stem cell transplantation in POMP-related autoinflammatory disease. Study at large: DNA chimerism showed 100% graft donor engraftment of neutrophils and platelets through one year.

The CDR3 totals 13 residues. Germline lookup yields CDR1 GTSNPN and CDR2 SVGIG (reference sequence). V lost 6 bases and J lost 3; bases outside the gene matches: 8. Method: immunoSEQ multiplex PCR; TCRdb's copy keeps in-frame clones and lacks some. The sample consists of more than 8,500 clones, 70% to 80% of them appearing once. This chain connects TRBV30 to TRBJ2-7, with 7 nucleotides matching TRBD2. The receptor's source is a human patient with POMP-related autoinflammation and immune dysregulation (PRAID). Some T cells could come from the graft donor. Material: CD4+ T cells from PBMCs, obtained after stem cell transplantation. The CDR3 DNA follows: TGTGCCTGCAAGCGGGACGTCGGCTACGAGCAGTACTTC. Its protein product is CACKRDVGYEQYF.